This T cell receptor (beta chain) is drawn from a study of beta chain features in type 1 diabetes. Overall study context: Cell yields, gender and age were comparable in patients and healthy donors. Overall study findings and caveats: Junctions at VDJ sites from type 1 diabetes patients had fewer insertions and more deletions.

About 120 mL of blood, on average, came from one heparinised draw per donor. Note on this clone: What it binds is unknown. At the DNA level, this CDR3 is encoded by other sequences in the same sample as well.

Isolated RNA was reverse transcribed in full, so expressed TCRB transcripts were sequenced. Generated by immunoSEQ multiplex PCR, the TCRdb table keeps only in-frame clones and is missing some. The repertoire has about 900,000 clones, about 17% of them found once; the top ten carry about 0.025%. There are 16 residues in the CDR3. CDR1 is SGHRS and CDR2 is YFSETQ in the germline V gene. V was pared by 0 bases and J by 2 bases, with 2 bases of the junction left unmatched. The sample consisted of naive CD4+ T cells from blood. The V gene is TRBV5-1, the J gene TRBJ2-7; 13 bases line up with TRBD2. The receptor was isolated from a woman between 18 and 29 years old in good health. CDR3 amino acids: CASSLGGTSGTYEQYF. The CDR3 DNA is TGCGCCAGCAGCTTGGGCGGGACTAGCGGGACCTACGAGCAGTACTTC.